Listed below are T cell receptor beta chains from one sample, sequenced in a study of cytomegalovirus exposure and HLA in healthy donors. Repertoires were generated with immunoSEQ multiplex PCR, while TCRdb's copy carries only in-frame clones and drops some. The profile shows about 120,000 clones, about three quarters of them singletons. The sequenced material came from PBMCs. The receptor source for this set is a woman in her thirties in good health and CMV-seropositive. Each CDR3 is given with its conserved first and last residue. A D gene is named only where the DNA matches it firmly. The size entry is marked missing in some rows and otherwise reads once, few, many or a size class.

d_call,j_call,v_call,clone_size,cdr3_aa,cdr3_nt
TRBD2,TRBJ2-2,TRBV2,NA,CASSVAGGRNTGELFF,TGTGCCAGCAGTGTAGCGGGGGGGCGGAACACCGGGGAGCTGTTTTTT
TRBD1,TRBJ1-1,TRBV7-2,few,CASSLRQGNTEAFF,TGTGCCAGCAGCCTGCGACAGGGCAACACTGAAGCTTTCTTT
NA,TRBJ1-2,TRBV5-4,NA,CASSTTGSYGYTF,TGTGCCAGCAGCACAACAGGGTCCTATGGCTACACCTTC
NA,TRBJ1-1,TRBV2,NA,CASSQDMNTEAFF,TGTGCCAGCAGCCAGGACATGAACACTGAAGCTTTCTTT
NA,TRBJ2-5,TRBV25-1,NA,CASTPGGYWGQETQYF,TGTGCCAGCACCCCAGGGGGGTATTGGGGCCAAGAGACCCAGTACTTC
TRBD1,TRBJ2-4,TRBV5-6,NA,CASSRGGRGAKNIQYF,TGTGCCAGCAGCCGAGGGGGCAGGGGAGCCAAAAACATTCAGTACTTC
NA,TRBJ1-4,TRBV7-2,few,CASSLGGAGEKLFF,TGTGCCAGCAGTTTAGGAGGGGCGGGGGAAAAACTGTTTTTT
NA,TRBJ1-1,TRBV25-1,NA,CASSERSEAFF,TGTGCCAGCAGTGAGCGGAGTGAAGCTTTCTTT
NA,TRBJ1-1,TRBV2,NA,CASSALWGVGTEAFF,TGTGCCAGCAGTGCCCTTTGGGGGGTGGGCACTGAAGCTTTCTTT
TRBD1,TRBJ1-2,TRBV10-3,NA,CATADRVGYGYTF,TGTGCCACGGCGGACAGGGTTGGCTATGGCTACACCTTC
NA,TRBJ2-3,TRBV5-4,NA,CASSPLNTDTQYF,TGTGCCAGCAGCCCCCTTAACACAGATACGCAGTATTTT
TRBD1,TRBJ2-7,TRBV7-9,NA,CASSPWTGSATYEQYF,TGTGCCAGCAGCCCCTGGACAGGTTCCGCGACCTACGAGCAGTACTTC
TRBD2,TRBJ2-1,TRBV4-1,NA,CASSLDAGVMNEQFF,TGCGCCAGCAGCCTCGATGCGGGGGTTATGAATGAGCAGTTCTTC
NA,TRBJ1-1,TRBV10-3,NA,CAISGRGGDLTEAFF,TGTGCCATCAGTGGCCGGGGGGGGGATTTAACTGAAGCTTTCTTT
NA,TRBJ1-3,TRBV6-5,few,CASIGVSGGNTIYF,TGTGCCAGCATTGGGGTGTCGGGAGGAAACACCATATATTTT
NA,TRBJ2-3,TRBV7-8,NA,CASSPRVSTDTQYF,TGTGCCAGCAGCCCTCGGGTTAGCACAGATACGCAGTATTTT
TRBD2,TRBJ2-1,TRBV7-2,NA,CASSPSRGGSYNEQFF,TGTGCCAGCAGCCCCTCGCGGGGGGGCTCCTACAATGAGCAGTTCTTC
TRBD2,TRBJ2-3,TRBV30,once,CAWSSGGATDTQYF,TGTGCCTGGAGTAGCGGGGGGGCGACAGATACGCAGTATTTT
NA,TRBJ1-1,TRBV5-4,NA,CASTLWGVEGTEAFF,TGTGCCAGCACCCTTTGGGGGGTTGAGGGCACTGAAGCTTTCTTT
NA,TRBJ2-3,TRBV5-6,few,CASSTRQLDTQYF,TGTGCCAGCAGCACCCGACAGTTGGATACGCAGTATTTT
NA,TRBJ1-1,TRBV28,NA,CASSFYEAVFF,TGTGCCAGCAGTTTTTACGAAGCGGTTTTCTTT
NA,TRBJ1-2,TRBV4-1,NA,CASSQERGGVGYTF,TGCGCCAGCAGCCAAGAAAGGGGTGGTGTTGGCTACACCTTC
NA,TRBJ1-5,TRBV7-7,few,CASSPGRDQPQHF,TGTGCCAGCAGTCCCGGTCGTGATCAGCCCCAGCATTTT